This T cell receptor (beta chain) was recovered during a study of post-analysis software for immune sequencing data. In the study overall: Courses of disease covered relapsing-remitting, secondary progressive and progressive-relapsing multiple sclerosis.

General study findings and limits: Strong co-clustering by F measure was evident for samples that had been prepared in the same batch. Those with multiple sclerosis, the patient group, showed significantly lower normalized Chao1 diversity than controls. Elevated frequency relative to controls characterized 4 or 5 TRBV segments in patients, TRBV5-6, TRBV5-1 and TRBV20-1 among them.

The germline V gene encodes CDR1 SGHNT and CDR2 YENEEA. This CDR3 has 15 amino acids. The V and J ends lost 3 bases and 6 bases respectively, with 15 bases between them. Regarding this clonotype: Its antigen is still unknown.

Included in the TCR beta cDNA libraries were unique molecular identifiers. The authors obtained roughly 0.5 million cDNA molecules from around 0.96 to 9.9 million T cells. Each CDR3 protein is one row after TCRdb ran MiXCR on the PCR reads. The sample yields approximately 770,000 distinct CDR3 sequences, more than 45% seen once. Sequencing was performed on blood. The chain is built from TRBV11-3 and TRBJ2-4; TRBD1 might be the D (5 bases). The source is a girl under 18 with multiple sclerosis. CDR3 residues: CASSFAGLGGNIQYF. Here the CDR3 DNA reads TGTGCCAGCAGCTTTGCAGGGCTGGGCGGAAACATTCAGTACTTC.